This TCR beta chain is from a study of T cell clusters in autoimmune cytopenias. General study findings and limits: Active autoimmune hepatitis patients had approximately 3-fold fewer exclusive TRB clusters than healthy donors.

The length of the CDR3 is 12 residues. Germline CDR1 reads LNHDA; CDR2 reads SQIVND (reference sequence). TRB was amplified by touch-down multiplex PCR, primer pools A and B combined. With the multiplex PCR reads reprocessed, TCRdb shows one record per CDR3 protein and no DNA. The listing records about 5,000 distinct CDR3 sequences. A remark on this clonotype: Its matching antigen is unknown.

TRB was amplified from roughly 250 ng of peripheral blood genomic DNA per sample. The sample was also reused in another study, on T cell repertoires in aging, cancer and after chemotherapy. Turning to that study: In each cancer cohort, median generation probability increased across chemotherapy, suggesting thymic output rebounded.

The V and J genes are TRBV19 and TRBJ1-1; the TRBD1 assignment by TCRdb is unverifiable without DNA. The TCR comes from a human donor in good health. The sequenced material came from peripheral blood. The CDR3 sequence is CASSIDSGKAFF.